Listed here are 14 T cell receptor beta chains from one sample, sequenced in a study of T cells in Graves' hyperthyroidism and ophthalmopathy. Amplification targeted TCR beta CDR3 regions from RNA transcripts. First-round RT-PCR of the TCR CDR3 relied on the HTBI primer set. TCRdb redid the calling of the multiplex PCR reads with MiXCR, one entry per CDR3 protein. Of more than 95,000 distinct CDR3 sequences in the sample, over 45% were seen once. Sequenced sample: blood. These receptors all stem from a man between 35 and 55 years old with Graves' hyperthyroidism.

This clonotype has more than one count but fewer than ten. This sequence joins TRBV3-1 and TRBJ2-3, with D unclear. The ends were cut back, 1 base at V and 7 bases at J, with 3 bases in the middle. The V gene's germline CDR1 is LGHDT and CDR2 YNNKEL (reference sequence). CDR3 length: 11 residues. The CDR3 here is CASSQGYTQYF. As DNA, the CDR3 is TGTGCCAGCAGCCAAGGGTATACGCAGTATTTT.

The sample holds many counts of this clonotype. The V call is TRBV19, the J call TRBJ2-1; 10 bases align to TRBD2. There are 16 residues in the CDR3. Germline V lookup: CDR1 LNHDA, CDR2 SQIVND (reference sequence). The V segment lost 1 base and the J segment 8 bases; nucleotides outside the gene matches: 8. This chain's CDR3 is CASSIGASGSLYEQFF. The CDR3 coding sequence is TGTGCCAGTAGTATAGGGGCTAGCGGGAGTCTGTATGAGCAGTTCTTC.

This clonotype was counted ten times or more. The CDR3 region is CASSLGTPPDSPLHF. In nucleotides, the CDR3 is TGTGCCAGCAGCTTAGGGACACCACCGGATTCACCCCTCCACTTT. This chain uses TRBV7-6 with TRBJ1-6, with a possible D match to TRBD1 (5 bases). Germline lookup yields CDR1 SGHVS and CDR2 FNYEAQ. The V and J ends lost 1 base and 8 bases respectively, with 12 bases between them. The CDR3 covers 15 residues. Variable domain in full (rest from reference TRBV7-6 and TRBJ1-6): GAGVSQSPRYKVTKRGQDVALRCDPISGHVSLYWYRQALGQGPEFLTYFNYEAQQDKSGLPNDRFSAERPEGSISTLTIQRTEQRDSAMYRCASSLGTPPDSPLHFGNGTRLTVT.

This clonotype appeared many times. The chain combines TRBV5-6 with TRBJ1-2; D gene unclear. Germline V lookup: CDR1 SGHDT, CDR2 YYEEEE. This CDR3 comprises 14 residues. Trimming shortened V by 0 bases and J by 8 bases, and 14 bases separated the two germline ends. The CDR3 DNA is TGTGCCAGCAGCTTGGAAGCCGACGTTGTGGGCTACACCTTC. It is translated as CASSLEADVVGYTF.

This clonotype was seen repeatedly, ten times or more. The CDR3 region is CASSIWWRESDTQYF. DNA of the CDR3: TGTGCCAGCAGCATATGGTGGCGGGAGTCAGATACGCAGTATTTT. The chain carries TRBV6-5 and TRBJ2-3; 7 bases match TRBD2. The CDR3 is 15 amino acids. With V trimmed by 6 bases and J by 4 bases, 10 bases remained unmatched. Looked up from germline, CDR1 is MNHEY and CDR2 is SVGAGI.

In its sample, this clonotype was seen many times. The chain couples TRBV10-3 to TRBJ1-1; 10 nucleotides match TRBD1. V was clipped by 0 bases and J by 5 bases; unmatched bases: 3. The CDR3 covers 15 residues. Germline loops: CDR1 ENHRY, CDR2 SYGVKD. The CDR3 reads CAISESDRGHTEAFF. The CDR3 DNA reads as TGTGCCATCAGTGAGTCTGACAGGGGGCATACTGAAGCTTTCTTT.

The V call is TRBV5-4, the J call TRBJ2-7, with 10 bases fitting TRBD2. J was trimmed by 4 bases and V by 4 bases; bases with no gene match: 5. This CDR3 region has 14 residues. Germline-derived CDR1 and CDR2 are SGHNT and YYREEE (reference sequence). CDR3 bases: TGTGCCAGCAGCCTGGGACTAGCGACATACGAGCAGTACTTC. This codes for CASSLGLATYEQYF.

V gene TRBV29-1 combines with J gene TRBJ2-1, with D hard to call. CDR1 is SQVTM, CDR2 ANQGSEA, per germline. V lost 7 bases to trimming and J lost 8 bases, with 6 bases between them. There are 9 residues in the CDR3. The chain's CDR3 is CSGPDEQFF. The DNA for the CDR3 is TGCAGCGGCCCAGATGAGCAGTTCTTC.

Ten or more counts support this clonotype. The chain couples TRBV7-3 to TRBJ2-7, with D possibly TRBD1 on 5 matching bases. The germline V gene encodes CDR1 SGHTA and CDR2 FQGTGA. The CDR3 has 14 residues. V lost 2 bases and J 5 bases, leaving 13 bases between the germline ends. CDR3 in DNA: TGTGCCAGCAGCTTATTCAGGGTCAGGAACGAGCAGTACTTC. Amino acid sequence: CASSLFRVRNEQYF.

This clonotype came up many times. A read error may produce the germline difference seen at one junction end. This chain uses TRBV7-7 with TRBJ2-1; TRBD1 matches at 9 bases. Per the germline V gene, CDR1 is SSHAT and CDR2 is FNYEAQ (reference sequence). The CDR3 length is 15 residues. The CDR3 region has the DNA TGTGCTAGCAGCCCTCAGACAGGGGGAGGAAATGAGCAGTTCTTC. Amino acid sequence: CASSPQTGGGNEQFF.

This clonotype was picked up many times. The CDR3 DNA follows: TGTGCCAGTAGTATGAGGACAGTTCTATTCTCTGGGGCCAACGTCCTGACTTTC. Translated, it gives CASSMRTVLFSGANVLTF. The V and J genes are TRBV19 and TRBJ2-6, with TRBD1 as a possible D gene (6 bases). The germline V gene encodes CDR1 LNHDA and CDR2 SQIVND (reference sequence). Trimming took off 3 bases at V and 0 bases at J, with 15 bases between the two ends. This CDR3 comprises 18 residues.

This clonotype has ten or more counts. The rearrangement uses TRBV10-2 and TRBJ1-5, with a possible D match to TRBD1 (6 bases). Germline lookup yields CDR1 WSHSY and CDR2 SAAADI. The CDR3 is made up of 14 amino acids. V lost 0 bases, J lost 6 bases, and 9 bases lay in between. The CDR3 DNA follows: TGCGCCAGCAGTGAGTCTTCAGGGGCTCAGCCCCAGCATTTT. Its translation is CASSESSGAQPQHF.

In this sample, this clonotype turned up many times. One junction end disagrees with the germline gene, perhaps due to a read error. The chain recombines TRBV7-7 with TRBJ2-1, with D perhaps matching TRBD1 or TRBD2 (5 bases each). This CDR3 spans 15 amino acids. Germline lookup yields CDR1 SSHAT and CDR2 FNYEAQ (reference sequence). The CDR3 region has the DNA TGTGCTAGCAGCTCCGGGACGCTGACCTACAATGAGCAGTTCTTC. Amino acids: CASSSGTLTYNEQFF.

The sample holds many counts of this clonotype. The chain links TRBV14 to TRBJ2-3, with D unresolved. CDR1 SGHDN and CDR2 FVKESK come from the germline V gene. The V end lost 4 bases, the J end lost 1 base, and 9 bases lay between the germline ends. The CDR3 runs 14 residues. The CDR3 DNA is TGTGCCAGCAGCCCCTTCCGGGGCACAGATACGCAGTATTTT. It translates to CASSPFRGTDTQYF.